Listed below are T cell receptor beta chains from one sample, sequenced in a study of T cells after yellow fever vaccination. TCRdb ran MiXCR on the 5' RACE reads and lists one entry per CDR3 protein. The sample shows a few hundred thousand distinct CDR3 sequences, more than 3% of them seen only once. Sequencing used CD4+ T cells sorted from PBMCs, obtained 10 days after the yellow fever booster vaccination. These TCRs come from a man between 18 and 35 years old who received the YFV17D yellow fever vaccine. The CDR3 runs from the conserved cysteine through the conserved F or W. The D gene is left open where the match is weak. Part of the rows lack a size; the others show once, few, many or a class for expanded clones.

>TRBJ1-5|TRBV7-8|NA|many
CASSSKREGVEFQPQHF
TGTGCCAGCAGCTCCAAACGGGAAGGGGTGGAATTCCAGCCCCAGCATTTT
>TRBJ2-7|TRBV5-1|NA|many
CASSLASQNEQYF
TGCGCCAGCAGCTTGGCCTCACAGAACGAGCAGTACTTC
>TRBJ1-5|TRBV27|NA|NA
CASSPTGSTPQHF
TGTGCCAGCAGTCCAACAGGGTCGACGCCCCAGCATTTT
>TRBJ2-5|TRBV12-3/TRBV12-4|NA|NA
CASSRRDKQETQYF
TGTGCCAGCAGTCGCAGGGACAAGCAAGAGACCCAGTACTTC
>TRBJ2-1|TRBV4-3|NA|many
CASSQALSASSYNEQFF
TGCGCCAGCAGCCAAGCCCTGAGCGCAAGCTCCTACAATGAGCAGTTCTTC
>TRBJ1-5|TRBV5-6|TRBD1|few
CASSVQGVGGNQPQHF
TGTGCCAGCAGCGTACAGGGGGTAGGGGGCAATCAGCCCCAGCATTTT
>TRBJ2-3|TRBV27|NA|NA
CASRYPGSTDTQYF
TGTGCCAGCAGATACCCCGGATCCACAGATACGCAGTATTTT
>TRBJ2-7|TRBV10-3|NA|many
CATTPGGSYEQYF
TGTGCCACGACCCCTGGGGGCTCCTACGAGCAGTACTTC
>TRBJ1-1|TRBV5-1|NA|many
CASSLWGGTEAFF
TGTGCCAGCAGTTTATGGGGGGGGACTGAAGCTTTCTTT
>TRBJ2-7|TRBV3-1|TRBD1|few
CASSQLTGVGYEQYF
TGTGCCAGCAGCCAACTCACAGGGGTGGGCTACGAGCAGTACTTC
>TRBJ2-1|TRBV6-6|NA|many
CASSPGLFGEQFF
TGTGCCAGCAGTCCAGGACTATTTGGTGAGCAGTTCTTC
>TRBJ2-1|TRBV25-1|TRBD1|NA
CASSDPPGQGRNEQFF
TGTGCCAGCAGTGATCCCCCGGGACAGGGTCGGAATGAGCAGTTCTTC
>TRBJ2-3|TRBV12-3/TRBV12-4|TRBD2|many
CASSHRLAGRTDTQYF
TGTGCCAGCAGTCACCGACTAGCGGGGCGCACAGATACGCAGTATTTT
>TRBJ2-5|TRBV6-2/TRBV6-3|TRBD2|many
CASTTKRSGGTSQYF
TGTGCCAGCACCACGAAGCGGAGCGGGGGGACGTCCCAGTACTTC